Reported below is one TCR beta chain. The antigen remains unidentified. PCR employed 60 Vbeta and 13 Jbeta primers. The repertoire was sequenced with immunoSEQ multiplex PCR; TCRdb's copy has only in-frame clones and lacks some. Among 100,000 to 120,000 clones listed, roughly 80% were seen once. This specimen comes from a study of cytomegalovirus exposure and HLA in healthy donors. Study-wide results and limits: Upon later analysis, HLA-associated TCR beta chains proved more clonally expanded than other, equally common chains.

This TCR was recovered from a woman between 25 and 40 years old in good health and CMV-seropositive. The source material was PBMCs.

The chain's CDR3 is CASSFSAGTQRGAQYF. The DNA for the CDR3 is TGTGCCAGCAGTTTCTCAGCCGGGACACAGCGGGGGGCCCAGTACTTC. J is TRBJ2-5 and V is TRBV27; 9 bases fit TRBD2. The CDR3 loop spans 16 amino acids. J was trimmed by 9 bases and V by 3 bases; bases with no gene match: 14. The V gene's germline CDR1 is MNHEY and CDR2 SMNVEV (reference sequence).